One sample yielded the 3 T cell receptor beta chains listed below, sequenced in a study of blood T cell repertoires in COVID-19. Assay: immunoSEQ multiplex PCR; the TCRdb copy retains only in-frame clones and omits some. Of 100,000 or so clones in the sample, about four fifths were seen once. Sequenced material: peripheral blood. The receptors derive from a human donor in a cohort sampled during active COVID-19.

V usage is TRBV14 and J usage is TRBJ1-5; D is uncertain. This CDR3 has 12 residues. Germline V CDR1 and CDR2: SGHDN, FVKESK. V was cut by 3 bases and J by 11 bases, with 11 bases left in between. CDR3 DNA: TGTGCCAGCAGCCAGGGTGGCGGAGCCCAGCATTTT. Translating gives CASSQGGGAQHF.

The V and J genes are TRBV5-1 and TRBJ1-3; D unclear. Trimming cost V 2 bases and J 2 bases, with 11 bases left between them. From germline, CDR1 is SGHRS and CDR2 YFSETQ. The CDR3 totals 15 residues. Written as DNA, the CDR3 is TGCGCCAGCAGCTTACAAGCGCCGCCTGGAAACACCATATATTTT. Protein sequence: CASSLQAPPGNTIYF.

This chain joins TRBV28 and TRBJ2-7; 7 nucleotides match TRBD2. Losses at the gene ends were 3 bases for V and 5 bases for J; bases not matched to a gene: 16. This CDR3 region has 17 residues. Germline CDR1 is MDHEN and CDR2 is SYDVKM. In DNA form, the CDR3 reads TGTGCCAGCAGTTTCCCACTACAGGAGCGGGAAAGGGACGAGCAGTACTTC. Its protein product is CASSFPLQERERDEQYF.